A single sample gave rise to the 18 T cell receptor beta chains below, sequenced in a study of cytomegalovirus exposure and HLA in healthy donors. PCR employed 60 Vbeta and 13 Jbeta primers. TCRdb's copy holds only in-frame clones and misses some; the assay was immunoSEQ multiplex PCR. The repertoire includes tens of thousands of clones, approximately 79% of them detected once, and around 3% sits in the top ten. Sequenced input: PBMCs. The receptor set was obtained from a man aged 25-45 years in good health and CMV-seronegative.

The V and J genes are TRBV5-1 and TRBJ2-5, with no clear D. CDR1 and CDR2 (germline): SGHRS, YFSETQ. The CDR3 covers 12 residues. V was cut by 4 bases and J by 1 base, with 5 bases left in between. The CDR3 coding sequence is TGCGCCAGCAGCCCCCTCCAAGAGACCCAGTACTTC. This codes for CASSPLQETQYF.

The chain is built from TRBV7-8 and TRBJ2-2; a weak D match, TRBD1 (7 bases). Germline lookup yields CDR1 SGHVS and CDR2 FQNEAQ. This CDR3 is 14 amino acids long. The ends were cut back, 3 bases at V and 4 bases at J, with 9 bases in the middle. The CDR3 loop is CASSFQGGTGELFF. CDR3 sequence (DNA): TGTGCCAGCAGCTTCCAGGGGGGCACCGGGGAGCTGTTTTTT.

The sample holds a few counts of this clone. The chain links TRBV6-5 to TRBJ1-2; possibly TRBD1 for D (5 bases). Trimming shortened V by 7 bases and J by 0 bases, and 9 bases separated the two germline ends. The CDR3 spans 13 residues. CDR1 MNHEY and CDR2 SVGAGI come from the germline V gene. This chain's CDR3 is CASMGGANYGYTF. CDR3 nucleotides: TGTGCCAGCATGGGAGGGGCTAACTATGGCTACACCTTC.

This sequence joins TRBV4-2 and TRBJ2-4; a weak D match, TRBD1 (6 bases). Germline-derived CDR1 and CDR2 are LGHNA and YNFKEQ. The CDR3 is 16 residues long. The V end lost 1 base, the J end lost 0 bases, and 10 bases lay between the germline ends. CDR3 in amino acids: CASSQGQALAKNIQYF. CDR3 bases: TGTGCCAGCAGCCAAGGACAGGCCCTAGCCAAAAACATTCAGTACTTC.

The chain carries TRBV28 and TRBJ2-7; 9 nucleotides agree with TRBD1. CDR1 and CDR2 from the germline V gene are MDHEN and SYDVKM. Trimming cost V 6 bases and J 2 bases; bases outside gene matches: 5. The CDR3 extends over 14 amino acids. CDR3 nucleotide sequence: TGTGCCAGCAGAAGGGGACAGGGAGCCTACGAGCAGTACTTC. Residues: CASRRGQGAYEQYF.

The J gene is TRBJ2-5, the V gene TRBV9, with D possibly matching TRBD1 (6 bases). The CDR3 covers 16 residues. The germline V gene encodes CDR1 SGDLS and CDR2 YYNGEE. V lost 4 bases and J 4 bases, leaving 20 bases between the germline ends. In nucleotides, the CDR3 is TGTGCCAGCAGCCCCTCGGGGTACAGGGCTGGAGAGACCCAGTACTTC. It translates to CASSPSGYRAGETQYF.

This clone came up a few times. J is TRBJ1-1 and V is TRBV9; a possible D gene is TRBD1 (5 bases). This CDR3 has 15 residues. The V end was cut by 4 bases, the J end by 0 bases, with 13 bases between. In germline, CDR1 is SGDLS, CDR2 YYNGEE. CDR3 nucleotides: TGTGCCAGCAGCCTGGGGGGACCCTTGAACACTGAAGCTTTCTTT. This translates into CASSLGGPLNTEAFF.

The V call is TRBV9, the J call TRBJ2-1; TRBD1 agrees at 7 bases. This CDR3 spans 14 amino acids. Germline V lookup: CDR1 SGDLS, CDR2 YYNGEE. Trimming took 4 bases from V and 8 from J; bases not matched to a gene: 9. Here the CDR3 DNA reads TGTGCCAGCAGCCCCCAGACAGGGAGCGATGAGCAGTTCTTC. Its translation is CASSPQTGSDEQFF.

The rearrangement uses TRBV19 and TRBJ2-3, with 10 positions matching TRBD2. With V trimmed by 6 bases and J by 5 bases, 11 bases remained unmatched. This CDR3 region has 16 residues. Germline CDR1 reads LNHDA; CDR2 reads SQIVND (reference sequence). CDR3 residues: CASSPERGGHGDTQYF. The CDR3 region has the DNA TGTGCCAGTAGCCCTGAGCGGGGGGGCCATGGAGATACGCAGTATTTT.

A few counts support this clone. The chain recombines TRBV6-5 with TRBJ1-5; TRBD1 might be the D (5 bases). This CDR3 has 13 residues. V lost 8 bases to trimming and J lost 0 bases, with 8 bases between them. Germline V gene lookup returns CDR1 MNHEY and CDR2 SVGAGI. Here the CDR3 DNA reads TGTGCCAGCCGACAGTATAGCAATCAGCCCCAGCATTTT. Its translation is CASRQYSNQPQHF.

CDR3 nucleotide sequence: TGTGCCAGCAGCCCCGGACAAGCGAACACCGGGGAGCTGTTTTTT. It translates to CASSPGQANTGELFF. This chain uses TRBV28 with TRBJ2-2; tentative D call: TRBD1 (5 bases). The germline V and J ends were trimmed by 6 bases and 0 bases, with 11 bases remaining between them. CDR3 length equals 15 residues. Germline V lookup: CDR1 MDHEN, CDR2 SYDVKM.

The V and J genes are TRBV6-1 and TRBJ2-5, with TRBD2 as a possible D gene (6 bases). V lost 11 bases, J lost 5 bases, and 15 bases lay in between. Germline V gene lookup returns CDR1 MNHNS and CDR2 SASEGT. The CDR3 runs 12 residues. The DNA of the CDR3 is TGTGCCCTCAGCGGGTTAGGGGAGACCCAGTACTTC. This encodes CALSGLGETQYF.

The J gene is TRBJ2-2, the V gene TRBV5-1; TRBD1 might be the D (6 bases). The V end lost 2 bases, the J end lost 5 bases, and 16 bases lay between the germline ends. Germline V gives CDR1 SGHRS, CDR2 YFSETQ. CDR3 length equals 16 residues. As DNA, the CDR3 is TGCGCCAGCAGCTTTTTAGGGACATCCCGTACCGGGGAGCTGTTTTTT. Translation gives CASSFLGTSRTGELFF.

This sequence joins TRBV19 and TRBJ1-1; unclear D gene. Germline-derived CDR1 and CDR2 are LNHDA and SQIVND (reference sequence). There are 11 residues in the CDR3. Trimming took off 4 bases at V and 8 bases at J, with 8 bases between the two ends. In nucleotides, the CDR3 is TGTGCCAGTAGTAGCCGGGAAGAAGCTTTCTTT. It codes for CASSSREEAFF.

The chain is built from TRBV5-1 and TRBJ2-3; tentatively, D is TRBD2 (6 bases). CDR3 length: 15 amino acids. Germline CDR1 is SGHRS and CDR2 is YFSETQ. Trimming cost V 1 base and J 1 base, with 10 bases left between them. CDR3: CASSLPLAGTDTQYF. The CDR3 DNA sequence: TGCGCCAGCAGCTTGCCTTTAGCGGGCACAGATACGCAGTATTTT.

J is TRBJ1-4 and V is TRBV6-6, with 10 bases aligning to TRBD1. From germline, CDR1 is MNHNY and CDR2 SVGAGI (reference sequence). The CDR3 contains 14 residues. The J segment lost 8 bases and the V segment lost 6 bases, leaving 6 bases of the junction unmatched. In DNA, the CDR3 is TGTGCCAGCAGCCGACAGGGGGCTTGGGAAAAACTGTTTTTT. Translating gives CASSRQGAWEKLFF.

The chain employs TRBV7-9 and TRBJ1-1, with 7 bases aligning to TRBD1. The CDR3 has 13 residues. V lost 5 bases to trimming and J lost 4 bases; unmatched junction nucleotides: 4. CDR1 SEHNR and CDR2 FQNEAQ come from the germline V gene (reference sequence). The CDR3: CASSPQGVTEAFF. CDR3 nucleotides: TGTGCCAGCAGCCCCCAGGGGGTCACTGAAGCTTTCTTT.

Only a few counts were recorded for this clone. This chain uses TRBV4-2 with TRBJ1-1; D possibly corresponds to TRBD1 (6 bases). This CDR3 has 15 residues. Per the germline V gene, CDR1 is LGHNA and CDR2 is YNFKEQ. Trimming took 1 base from V and 3 from J, leaving 12 bases between them. CDR3 in amino acids: CASSQGKGVDTEAFF. The DNA of the CDR3 is TGTGCCAGCAGCCAAGGGAAGGGGGTCGACACTGAAGCTTTCTTT.